Each of the 14 T cell receptor beta chains below was sequenced from the same sample in a study of T cells after yellow fever vaccination. In TCRdb, the 5' RACE reads were re-called with MiXCR into one record per CDR3 protein. This sample carries about 260,000 distinct CDR3 sequences, 10% to 15% of them seen once, and the ten largest clones take about 0.51%. The sequenced sample was CD4+ T cells sorted from PBMCs, obtained 45 days after the yellow fever booster vaccination. These receptors originate from a man aged 25-45 years who received the YFV17D yellow fever vaccine.

The J gene is TRBJ2-7, the V gene TRBV10-3, with D unclear. The V and J ends lost 10 bases and 5 bases respectively, with 6 bases between them. The CDR3 sequence is 9 residues long. Looked up from germline, CDR1 is ENHRY and CDR2 is SYGVKD. DNA of the CDR3: TGTGCCAGAAGGGACGAGCAGTACTTC. This encodes CARRDEQYF.

This clonotype was picked up a small number of times. This sequence joins TRBV29-1 and TRBJ2-3; 11 bases match TRBD2. V lost 6 bases and J lost 4; bases outside the gene matches: 9. Germline CDR1 is SQVTM and CDR2 is ANQGSEA. The CDR3 is made up of 15 amino acids. CDR3 sequence reads: CSVGFSGRAADTQYF. The CDR3 DNA is TGCAGCGTGGGCTTTAGCGGGAGGGCCGCAGATACGCAGTATTTT.

The V and J genes are TRBV5-5 and TRBJ2-1; 7 nucleotides line up with TRBD1. Trimming removed 1 base from V and 1 base from J; junction bases left unmatched: 8. Germline CDR1 and CDR2: SGHKS and YYEKEE (reference sequence). This CDR3 comprises 17 residues. The CDR3 DNA follows: TGTGCCAGCAGCTTGAATAAAGGGGGCTTATCCTACAATGAGCAGTTCTTC. Translation gives CASSLNKGGLSYNEQFF.

This clonotype was recorded at least ten times. The gene calls are TRBV20-1 and TRBJ2-7; 9 bases fit TRBD2. The V gene's germline CDR1 is DFQATT and CDR2 SNEGSKA (reference sequence). V shed 0 bases, J shed 8 bases, and the junction held 11 bases outside the gene matches. CDR3 length equals 15 residues. The CDR3 spells CSARDWREGLLKQYF. In nucleotides, the CDR3 is TGCAGTGCTAGAGATTGGCGGGAGGGCCTCCTCAAGCAGTACTTC.

The chain joins TRBV5-1 to TRBJ2-7; D is undetermined. CDR1 SGHRS and CDR2 YFSETQ come from the germline V gene. There are 15 residues in the CDR3. Trimming stripped 3 bases from V and 3 bases from J, with 16 bases between. Here the CDR3 reads CASSYGAARGYEQYF. The CDR3 DNA reads as TGCGCCAGCAGCTACGGTGCAGCGCGCGGCTACGAGCAGTACTTC. The whole variable domain, remainder taken from reference TRBV5-1 and TRBJ2-7, is KAGVTQTPRYLIKTRGQQVTLSCSPISGHRSVSWYQQTPGQGLQFLFEYFSETQRNKGNFPGRFSGRQFSNSRSEMNVSTLELGDSALYLCASSYGAARGYEQYFGPGTRLTVT.

This clonotype was picked up many times. V usage is TRBV29-1 and J usage is TRBJ2-7, with TRBD2 matching over 12 bases. Unmatched junction bases numbered 15, after V lost 4 bases and J lost 8 bases. The CDR3 totals 16 residues. CDR1 and CDR2 from the germline V gene are SQVTM and ANQGSEA. For the CDR3, the DNA is TGCAGCGTTGTTACTCTGGGGCGGACTAGCGGGGATCAGCAGTACTTC. Encoded protein: CSVVTLGRTSGDQQYF.

Ten or more counts support this clonotype. The chain recombines TRBV29-1 with TRBJ2-7; D might be TRBD1 (5 bases). The germline V gene has CDR1 SQVTM and CDR2 ANQGSEA. V lost 4 bases to trimming and J lost 3 bases, with 10 bases between them. There are 12 residues in the CDR3. CDR3 coding DNA: TGCAGCGTTGTGCAGGGAATCTACGAGCAGTACTTC. Its translation is CSVVQGIYEQYF.

This clonotype was seen a handful of times. The chain is built from TRBV30 and TRBJ1-6; 10 nucleotides align to TRBD1. J lost 7 bases, V lost 2 bases, and 8 bases had no gene match. Germline lookup yields CDR1 GTSNPN and CDR2 SVGIG (reference sequence). This CDR3 is 16 amino acids long. The CDR3 is CAWSLPTGGLNSPLHF. Here the CDR3 DNA reads TGTGCCTGGAGTCTCCCGACAGGGGGCCTCAATTCACCCCTCCACTTT. Full variable domain (remainder filled in from reference TRBV30 and TRBJ1-6): SQTIHQWPATLVQPVGSPLSLECTVEGTSNPNLYWYRQAAGRGLQLLFYSVGIGQISSEVPQNLSASRPQDRQFILSSKKLLLSDSGFYLCAWSLPTGGLNSPLHFGNGTRLTVT.

The chain couples TRBV29-1 to TRBJ2-1; D is undetermined. Germline values: CDR1 SQVTM, CDR2 ANQGSEA. The V and J ends lost 2 bases and 7 bases respectively, with 6 bases between them. The CDR3 consists of 11 residues. The CDR3 protein is CSVEFRNEQFF. CDR3 coding DNA: TGCAGCGTTGAATTCCGGAATGAGCAGTTCTTC.

This clonotype showed up just a few times. The chain employs TRBV14 and TRBJ2-1; 14 bases are a match to TRBD2. Germline V gene sequence: CDR1 SGHDN, CDR2 FVKESK. The CDR3 totals 18 residues. V shed 4 bases and J 6 bases; nucleotides not matched to a gene: 11. CDR3 in DNA: TGTGCCAGCAGCCTCGGGACTAGCGGGAGCCGGGCTGGCAATGAGCAGTTCTTC. It encodes CASSLGTSGSRAGNEQFF.

This clonotype has just a few counts. J is TRBJ1-2 and V is TRBV7-6; 7 bases fit TRBD1. V lost 5 bases and J lost 5; bases outside the gene matches: 5. The germline gives CDR1 SGHVS, CDR2 FNYEAQ. The length of the CDR3 is 13 residues. DNA for the CDR3: TGTGCCAGCAGCCCAGGGGGGCGGTATGGCTACACCTTC. Translated, it gives CASSPGGRYGYTF.

This clonotype was seen at least ten times. The chain employs TRBV12-3 or TRBV12-4 and TRBJ2-3; 10 bases are a match to TRBD2. The CDR3 contains 15 residues. The V segment lost 5 bases and the J segment 1 base; nucleotides outside the gene matches: 3. The CDR3 bases are TGTGCCAGCAGTCCCAGCGGGAGGGGCACAGATACGCAGTATTTT. Protein sequence: CASSPSGRGTDTQYF.

This clonotype has a count of ten or more. This chain links TRBV10-3 with TRBJ2-3; a possible D gene is TRBD2 (6 bases). V was trimmed by 6 bases and J by 6 bases, leaving 16 bases between them. Germline CDR1 is ENHRY and CDR2 is SYGVKD. CDR3 size: 14 residues. The CDR3 is CAIRGTGVPDTQYF. CDR3 bases: TGTGCCATCAGAGGAACGGGAGTCCCCGATACGCAGTATTTT.

This clonotype showed up just a few times. The chain couples TRBV20-1 to TRBJ2-7, with a tentative D call TRBD1 (6 bases). CDR3 length: 14 amino acids. Deletions cut 3 bases from V and 2 bases from J, with 14 bases between. The germline V gene encodes CDR1 DFQATT and CDR2 SNEGSKA (reference sequence). CDR3 sequence reads: CSASESGDPYEQYF. DNA for the CDR3: TGCAGTGCTAGTGAGTCAGGGGATCCCTACGAGCAGTACTTC.